This T cell receptor beta chain was identified in a study of T-cell reconstitution after alpha-beta-depleted transplantation in children. Germline values: CDR1 WNHNN, CDR2 SYGVQD (reference sequence). CDR3 length: 14 residues. The germline V and J ends were trimmed by 5 bases and 2 bases, with 13 bases remaining between them. In its sample, this clonotype was seen many times. Unique molecular identifiers were used to barcode this TCRbeta library. TCRdb called the PCR reads again in MiXCR, with one record for every CDR3 protein. The sample records roughly 280,000 distinct CDR3 sequences, 11% being singletons.

This specimen was peripheral blood, taken 180 days after TCRalphabeta/CD19-depleted stem cell transplant. The rearrangement uses TRBV10-1 and TRBJ2-7; no clear D gene. The origin of this receptor is a male patient aged 2-15 years who had a stem cell transplant for chronic granulomatous disease, so the T cells may come from the graft donor. The CDR3, as DNA: TGCGCCAGCAGTCCCCAGGCTAACACCTACGAGCAGTACTTC. Amino acids: CASSPQANTYEQYF.